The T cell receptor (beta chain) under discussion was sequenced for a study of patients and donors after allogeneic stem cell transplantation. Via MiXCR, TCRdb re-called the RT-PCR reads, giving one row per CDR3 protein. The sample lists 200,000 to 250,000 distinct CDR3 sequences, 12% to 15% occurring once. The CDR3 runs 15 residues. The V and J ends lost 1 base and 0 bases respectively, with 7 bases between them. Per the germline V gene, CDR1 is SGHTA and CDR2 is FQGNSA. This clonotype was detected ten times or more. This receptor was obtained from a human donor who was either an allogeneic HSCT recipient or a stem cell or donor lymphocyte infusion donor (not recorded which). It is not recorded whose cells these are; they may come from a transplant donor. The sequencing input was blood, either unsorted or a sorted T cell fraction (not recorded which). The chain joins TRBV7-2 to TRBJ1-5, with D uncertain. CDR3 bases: TGTGCCAGCAGCTTAGTAGGAAATAGCAATCAGCCCCAGCATTTT. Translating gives CASSLVGNSNQPQHF.